This T cell receptor beta chain was retrieved from a study of identical twins' blood T cells. Study conclusions and caveats: Each donor's most abundant TCRbeta clonotypes shared more CDR3 sequences with her twin than unrelated donors.

Germline-derived CDR1 and CDR2 are MNHNS and SASEGT. The CDR3 is made up of 14 amino acids. A previously described protocol, modified, built RNA-based TCR cDNA libraries. Each CDR3 protein gets one entry after TCRdb re-called the 5' RACE reads with MiXCR. This sample carries roughly 380,000 distinct CDR3 sequences, more than 25% of them seen once, and the ten largest clones take more than 5.5%. To note about this clonotype: What it recognizes is unknown. Compared with germline, one end of the junction differs, possibly owing to a read error.

Sequencing used PBMCs. This receptor was obtained from a woman between 18 and 55 years old in good health. The chain has TRBV6-1 and TRBJ1-3, with D perhaps matching TRBD1 (5 bases). The DNA of the CDR3 is TGTGCCAGCAACCTGGGGGAGTCTGGAAACACCACATATTTT. This translates into CASNLGESGNTTYF.